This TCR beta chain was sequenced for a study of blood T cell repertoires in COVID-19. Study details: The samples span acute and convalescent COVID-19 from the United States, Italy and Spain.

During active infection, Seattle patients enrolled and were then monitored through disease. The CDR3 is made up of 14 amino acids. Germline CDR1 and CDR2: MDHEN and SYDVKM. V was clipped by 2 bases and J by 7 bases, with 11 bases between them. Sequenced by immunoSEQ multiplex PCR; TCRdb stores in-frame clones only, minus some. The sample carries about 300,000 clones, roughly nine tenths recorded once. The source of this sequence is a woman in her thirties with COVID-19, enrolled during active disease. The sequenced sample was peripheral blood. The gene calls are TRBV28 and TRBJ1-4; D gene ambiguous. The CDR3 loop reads CASSLRSGGEKLFF. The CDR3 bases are TGTGCCAGCAGTTTAAGATCAGGAGGTGAAAAACTGTTTTTT.